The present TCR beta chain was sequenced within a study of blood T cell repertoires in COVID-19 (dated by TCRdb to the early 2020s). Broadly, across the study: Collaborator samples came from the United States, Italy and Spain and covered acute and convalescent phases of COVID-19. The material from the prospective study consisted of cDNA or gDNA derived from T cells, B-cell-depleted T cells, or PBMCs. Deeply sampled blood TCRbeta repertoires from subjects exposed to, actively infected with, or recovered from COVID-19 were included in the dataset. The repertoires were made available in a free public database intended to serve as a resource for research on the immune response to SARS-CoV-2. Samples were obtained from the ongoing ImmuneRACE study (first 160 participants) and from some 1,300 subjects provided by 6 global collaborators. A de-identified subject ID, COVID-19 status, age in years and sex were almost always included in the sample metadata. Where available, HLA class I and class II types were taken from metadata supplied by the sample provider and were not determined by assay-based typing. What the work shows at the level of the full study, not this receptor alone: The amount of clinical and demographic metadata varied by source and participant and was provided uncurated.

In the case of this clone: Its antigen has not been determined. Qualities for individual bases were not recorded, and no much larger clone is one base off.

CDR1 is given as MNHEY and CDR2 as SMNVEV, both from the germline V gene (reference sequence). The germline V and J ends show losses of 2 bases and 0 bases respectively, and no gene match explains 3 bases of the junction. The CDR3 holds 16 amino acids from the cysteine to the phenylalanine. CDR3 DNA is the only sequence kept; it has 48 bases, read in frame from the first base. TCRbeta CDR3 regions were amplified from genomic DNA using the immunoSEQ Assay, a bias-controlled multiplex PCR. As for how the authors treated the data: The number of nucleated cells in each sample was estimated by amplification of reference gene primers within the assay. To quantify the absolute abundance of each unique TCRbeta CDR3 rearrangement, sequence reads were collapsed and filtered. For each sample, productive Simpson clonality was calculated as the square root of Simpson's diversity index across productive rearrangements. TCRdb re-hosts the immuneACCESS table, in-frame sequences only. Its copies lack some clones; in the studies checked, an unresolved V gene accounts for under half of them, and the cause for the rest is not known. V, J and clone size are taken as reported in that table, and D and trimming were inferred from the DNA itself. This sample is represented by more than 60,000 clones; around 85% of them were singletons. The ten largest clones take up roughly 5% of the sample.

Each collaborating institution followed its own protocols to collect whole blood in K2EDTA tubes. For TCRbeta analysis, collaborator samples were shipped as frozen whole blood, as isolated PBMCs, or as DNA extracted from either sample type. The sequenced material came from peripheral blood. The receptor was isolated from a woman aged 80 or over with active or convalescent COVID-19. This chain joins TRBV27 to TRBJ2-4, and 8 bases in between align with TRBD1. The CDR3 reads CASSLGTGRAKNIQYF. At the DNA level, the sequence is TGTGCCAGCAGTTTAGGGACAGGCAGAGCCAAAAACATTCAGTACTTC.